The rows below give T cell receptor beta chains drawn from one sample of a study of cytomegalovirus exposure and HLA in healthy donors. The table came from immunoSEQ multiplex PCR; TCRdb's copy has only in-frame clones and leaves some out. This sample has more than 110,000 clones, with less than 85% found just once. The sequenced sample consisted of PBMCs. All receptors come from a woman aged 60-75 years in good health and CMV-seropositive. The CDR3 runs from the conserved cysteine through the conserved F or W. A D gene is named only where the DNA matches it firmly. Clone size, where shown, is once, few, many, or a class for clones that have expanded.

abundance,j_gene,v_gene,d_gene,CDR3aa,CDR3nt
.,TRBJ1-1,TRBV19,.,CASQDTRNTEAFF,TGTGCCAGTCAGGACACCCGGAACACTGAAGCTTTCTTT
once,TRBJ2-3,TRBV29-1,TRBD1,CSVEGARQGARVDTQYF,TGCAGCGTTGAAGGGGCCCGACAGGGGGCAAGGGTAGATACGCAGTATTTT
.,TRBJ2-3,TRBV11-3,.,CASSPRGSDTQYF,TGTGCCAGCAGCCCGAGAGGGTCGGATACGCAGTATTTT
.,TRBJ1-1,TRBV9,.,CASSPHRVNTEAFF,TGTGCCAGCAGCCCCCACAGAGTGAACACTGAAGCTTTCTTT
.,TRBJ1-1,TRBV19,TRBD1,CASSNRGTANTEAFF,TGTGCCAGTAGTAATCGCGGGACAGCGAACACTGAAGCTTTCTTT
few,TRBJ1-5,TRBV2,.,CASSEDAGVSNQPQHF,TGTGCCAGCAGTGAAGACGCAGGGGTGAGCAATCAGCCCCAGCATTTT
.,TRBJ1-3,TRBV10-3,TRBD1,CAISESTGLGNTIYF,TGTGCCATCAGTGAGTCGACAGGGTTGGGGAACACCATATATTTT
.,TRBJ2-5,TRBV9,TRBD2,CASSGGLAETQYF,TGTGCCAGCAGCGGGGGACTAGCAGAGACCCAGTACTTC
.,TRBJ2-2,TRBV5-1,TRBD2,CASSARTSGTGELFF,TGCGCCAGCAGCGCGCGGACTAGCGGTACCGGGGAGCTGTTTTTT
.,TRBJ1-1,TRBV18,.,CASSPLPTVMNTEAFF,TGTGCCAGCTCACCCCTACCGACAGTTATGAACACTGAAGCTTTCTTT
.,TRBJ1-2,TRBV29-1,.,CSVGTGSSPGGYTF,TGCAGCGTTGGTACAGGGTCGTCCCCCGGTGGCTACACCTTC
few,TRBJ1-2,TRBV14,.,CASSHIQGFYGYTF,TGTGCCAGCAGCCACATACAGGGATTCTATGGCTACACCTTC
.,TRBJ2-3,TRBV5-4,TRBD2,CASSFKLAANTDTQYF,TGTGCCAGCAGCTTCAAACTAGCGGCTAACACAGATACGCAGTATTTT
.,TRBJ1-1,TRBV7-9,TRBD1,CASSPPGTVRTEAFF,TGTGCCAGCAGCCCACCCGGGACAGTTCGCACTGAAGCTTTCTTT
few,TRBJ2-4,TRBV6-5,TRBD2,CASSYRLAGEYIQYF,TGTGCCAGCAGTTACCGGCTAGCGGGAGAGTACATTCAGTACTTC
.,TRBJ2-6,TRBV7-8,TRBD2,CASSKGLAGVGANVLTF,TGTGCCAGCAGCAAGGGACTAGCGGGAGTTGGGGCCAACGTCCTGACTTTC
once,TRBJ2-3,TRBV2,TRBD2,CASSQKRAGGTDTQYF,TGTGCCAGCAGTCAAAAGAGAGCGGGGGGCACAGATACGCAGTATTTT
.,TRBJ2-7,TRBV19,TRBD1,CASSRTGVDEQYF,TGTGCCAGTAGTAGGACAGGGGTAGACGAGCAGTACTTC
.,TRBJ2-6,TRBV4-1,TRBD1,CASSSPDRGLGANVLTF,TGCGCCAGCAGCTCTCCGGACAGGGGTCTTGGGGCCAACGTCCTGACTTTC
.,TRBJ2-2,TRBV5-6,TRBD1,CASTPLTAGGTGELFF,TGTGCCAGCACCCCCCTGACGGCAGGGGGCACCGGGGAGCTGTTTTTT
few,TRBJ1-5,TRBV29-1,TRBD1,CSVATGTAVNQPQHF,TGCAGCGTTGCTACCGGGACAGCCGTCAATCAGCCCCAGCATTTT
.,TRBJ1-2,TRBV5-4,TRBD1,CASSLAGQAYGYTF,TGTGCCAGCAGCTTGGCGGGACAGGCCTATGGCTACACCTTC
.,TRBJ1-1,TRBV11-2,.,CASSSGQLLTDTEAFF,TGTGCCAGCAGCTCAGGACAATTATTGACAGACACTGAAGCTTTCTTT
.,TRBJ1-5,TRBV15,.,CATSPPGGADDSNQPQHF,TGTGCCACCAGCCCCCCGGGGGGGGCCGATGATAGCAATCAGCCCCAGCATTTT
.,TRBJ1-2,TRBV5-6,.,CASSLEGRAYGYTF,TGTGCCAGCAGCTTGGAGGGCAGGGCCTATGGCTACACCTTC
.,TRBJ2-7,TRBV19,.,CASSTLTGPYEQYF,TGTGCCAGTAGTACCCTCACAGGGCCCTACGAGCAGTACTTC
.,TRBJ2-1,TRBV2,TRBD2,CASISGLARFSYNEQFF,TGTGCCAGCATCTCGGGACTAGCCCGTTTCTCCTACAATGAGCAGTTCTTC
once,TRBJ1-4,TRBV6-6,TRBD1,CASTGQGSKNEKLFF,TGTGCCAGCACCGGACAGGGGAGTAAAAATGAAAAACTGTTTTTT
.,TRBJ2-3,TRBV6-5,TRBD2,CASSPSGRATDTQYF,TGTGCCAGCAGCCCCAGCGGGAGGGCCACAGATACGCAGTATTTT
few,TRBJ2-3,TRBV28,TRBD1,CASSLSQAGGWSDTQYF,TGTGCCAGCAGTTTAAGTCAGGCAGGGGGATGGTCAGATACGCAGTATTTT
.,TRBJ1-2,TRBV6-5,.,CASSYRDTGYGYTF,TGTGCCAGCAGTTACCGGGACACCGGCTATGGCTACACCTTC
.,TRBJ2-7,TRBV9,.,CASSPSGVSYEQYF,TGTGCCAGCAGCCCTTCCGGGGTCTCCTACGAGCAGTACTTC
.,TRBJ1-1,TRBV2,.,CASSAISGYTEAFF,TGTGCCAGCAGTGCGATATCGGGGTACACTGAAGCTTTCTTT
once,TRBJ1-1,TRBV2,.,CASSPGLLNTEAFF,TGTGCCAGCAGCCCGGGACTTTTGAACACTGAAGCTTTCTTT
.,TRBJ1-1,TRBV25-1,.,CASSGGGEAFF,TGTGCCAGCAGTGGCGGCGGTGAAGCTTTCTTT
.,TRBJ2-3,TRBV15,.,CATSREFSARSTDTQYF,TGTGCCACCAGCAGAGAATTTAGCGCTCGGAGCACAGATACGCAGTATTTT
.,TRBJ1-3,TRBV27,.,CASSPAPQGTGNTIYF,TGTGCCAGCAGTCCTGCACCACAGGGTACGGGAAACACCATATATTTT
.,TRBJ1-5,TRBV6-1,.,CASSARESNQPQHF,TGTGCCAGCAGTGCACGAGAAAGCAATCAGCCCCAGCATTTT
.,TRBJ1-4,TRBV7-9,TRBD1,CASSRDRANEKLFF,TGTGCCAGCAGCCGGGACAGGGCTAATGAAAAACTGTTTTTT
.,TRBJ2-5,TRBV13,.,CASSLERDRGYGQYF,TGTGCCAGCAGCTTAGAGAGGGACCGGGGGTATGGCCAGTACTTC
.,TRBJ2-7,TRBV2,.,CASRAQGPQQGEQYF,TGTGCCAGCAGGGCCCAAGGTCCTCAGCAGGGCGAGCAGTACTTC
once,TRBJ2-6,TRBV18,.,CASSPGGVIMAGANVLTF,TGTGCCAGCTCACCAGGAGGGGTTATTATGGCTGGGGCCAACGTCCTGACTTTC
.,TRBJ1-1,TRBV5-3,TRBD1,CARSLGTGAPWTEAFF,TGTGCCAGAAGCCTAGGGACAGGGGCGCCCTGGACTGAAGCTTTCTTT
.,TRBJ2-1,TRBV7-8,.,CASSLRDSSYNEQFF,TGTGCCAGCAGCCTGCGGGACAGCTCCTACAATGAGCAGTTCTTC
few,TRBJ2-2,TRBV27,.,CASSSTLDTGELFF,TGTGCCAGCAGTTCTACCCTCGACACCGGGGAGCTGTTTTTT
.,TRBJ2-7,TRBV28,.,CASSFRGAGQYF,TGTGCCAGCAGTTTTCGGGGGGCCGGGCAGTACTTC
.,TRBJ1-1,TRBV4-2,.,CASSQDPVGGTEAFF,TGTGCCAGCAGCCAAGATCCTGTCGGGGGCACTGAAGCTTTCTTT
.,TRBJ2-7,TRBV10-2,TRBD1,CASSESTGGYEQYF,TGCGCCAGCAGTGAGTCTACAGGGGGCTACGAGCAGTACTTC
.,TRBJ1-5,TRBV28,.,CASSPSGSSNQPQHF,TGTGCCAGCAGTCCCTCCGGGTCCAGCAATCAGCCCCAGCATTTT
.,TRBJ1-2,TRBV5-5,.,CASSSGTPYGYTF,TGTGCCAGCAGCTCCGGGACACCGTATGGCTACACCTTC
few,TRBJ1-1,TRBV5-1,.,CASSPGQEAFF,TGCGCCAGCAGCCCAGGACAGGAAGCTTTCTTT
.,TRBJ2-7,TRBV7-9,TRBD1,CASSLPKDGTGEYEQYF,TGTGCCAGCAGCTTACCGAAGGATGGGACAGGGGAGTACGAGCAGTACTTC
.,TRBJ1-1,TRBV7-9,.,CASNLGGSEAFF,TGTGCCTCTAATCTTGGGGGGTCTGAAGCTTTCTTT
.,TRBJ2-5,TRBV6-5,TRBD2,CASSPPGGKETQYF,TGTGCCAGCAGTCCCCCGGGGGGAAAAGAGACCCAGTACTTC
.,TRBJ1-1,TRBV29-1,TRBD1,CSALQGTMNTEAFF,TGCAGCGCACTACAGGGGACGATGAACACTGAAGCTTTCTTT
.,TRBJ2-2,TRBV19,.,CASSIQGSFGGELFF,TGTGCCAGTAGTATACAGGGAAGTTTTGGCGGGGAGCTGTTTTTT
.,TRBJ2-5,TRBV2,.,CASGDAPVPGTQYF,TGTGCCAGTGGAGACGCCCCAGTCCCTGGGACCCAGTACTTC